These T cell receptor beta chains were read from a single sample in a study of vaccination and CD4 T cells after COVID-19. Their antigens are not known. Each CDR3 protein is one row after TCRdb ran MiXCR on the PCR reads. The sample contains about 2,800 distinct CDR3 sequences, approximately 22% of which appear only once. The sample consisted of CD4+ T cells from blood, cultured in vitro. Receptors were obtained from a human donor who had recovered from COVID-19. The CDR3 runs from the conserved cysteine through the conserved F or W. The order of the fields is D gene, J gene, V gene, clone size, CDR3 protein, CDR3 DNA. A D gene is named only where the DNA matches it firmly. Not all rows give a size; the values are once, few, many and, for expanded clones, a class.

d_gene: TRBD1; j_gene: TRBJ1-6; v_gene: TRBV6-1; abundance: .; CDR3aa: CATRTGAYNSPLHF; CDR3nt: TGTGCCACTAGGACAGGGGCCTATAATTCACCCCTCCACTTT
d_gene: TRBD1; j_gene: TRBJ1-6; v_gene: TRBV30; abundance: few; CDR3aa: CAWSAGNPRDRDNSPLHF; CDR3nt: TGTGCCTGGAGTGCGGGGAACCCACGGGACAGGGATAATTCACCCCTCCACTTT
d_gene: TRBD2; j_gene: TRBJ2-3; v_gene: TRBV19; abundance: few; CDR3aa: CAGILAVGTDTQYF; CDR3nt: TGTGCCGGAATACTAGCGGTGGGCACAGATACGCAGTATTTT
d_gene: TRBD1; j_gene: TRBJ2-7; v_gene: TRBV27; abundance: .; CDR3aa: CASSYISGTGAHEQYF; CDR3nt: TGTGCCAGCAGTTATATCTCCGGGACAGGGGCCCACGAGCAGTACTTC
d_gene: TRBD1; j_gene: TRBJ1-3; v_gene: TRBV7-9; abundance: .; CDR3aa: CASSQDRSSGNTIYF; CDR3nt: TGTGCCAGCAGCCAGGACAGGTCCTCTGGAAACACCATATATTTT
d_gene: .; j_gene: TRBJ2-2; v_gene: TRBV7-2; abundance: .; CDR3aa: CASSSIAGELFF; CDR3nt: TGTGCCAGCAGCTCCATAGCCGGGGAGCTGTTTTTT
d_gene: TRBD1; j_gene: TRBJ2-2; v_gene: TRBV6-1; abundance: .; CDR3aa: CASSVAGTGELPGELFF; CDR3nt: TGTGCCAGCAGTGTGGCCGGGACAGGGGAGCTGCCCGGGGAGCTGTTTTTT
d_gene: .; j_gene: TRBJ2-3; v_gene: TRBV2; abundance: .; CDR3aa: CASRAIDQSTDTQYF; CDR3nt: TGTGCCAGCAGAGCGATCGACCAGAGCACAGATACGCAGTATTTT
d_gene: .; j_gene: TRBJ2-3; v_gene: TRBV20-1; abundance: few; CDR3aa: CSARRRGYTDTQYF; CDR3nt: TGCAGTGCTAGAAGGCGGGGATACACAGATACGCAGTATTTT
d_gene: TRBD1; j_gene: TRBJ2-5; v_gene: TRBV27; abundance: few; CDR3aa: CASSLTGGGETQYF; CDR3nt: TGTGCCAGCAGTCTGACAGGGGGCGGAGAGACCCAGTACTTC
d_gene: TRBD1; j_gene: TRBJ2-7; v_gene: TRBV5-1; abundance: once; CDR3aa: CASSLTGQGYEQYF; CDR3nt: TGCGCCAGCAGTCTTACGGGACAGGGTTACGAGCAGTACTTC
d_gene: TRBD1; j_gene: TRBJ1-6; v_gene: TRBV20-1; abundance: few; CDR3aa: CSAKGQGIIDSPLHF; CDR3nt: TGCAGTGCTAAGGGACAGGGTATAATTGATTCACCCCTCCACTTT
d_gene: TRBD1; j_gene: TRBJ2-5; v_gene: TRBV30; abundance: few; CDR3aa: CALGQQETQYF; CDR3nt: TGTGCCTTGGGACAGCAAGAGACCCAGTACTTC
d_gene: .; j_gene: TRBJ1-1; v_gene: TRBV27; abundance: few; CDR3aa: CASSPTSVRAEAFF; CDR3nt: TGTGCCAGCAGTCCAACCTCCGTACGAGCTGAAGCTTTCTTT
d_gene: .; j_gene: TRBJ2-5; v_gene: TRBV7-3; abundance: .; CDR3aa: CASSQGLRLGEGETQYF; CDR3nt: TGTGCCAGCAGCCAGGGGTTGCGACTAGGGGAAGGGGAGACCCAGTACTTC
d_gene: .; j_gene: TRBJ2-7; v_gene: TRBV24-1; abundance: .; CDR3aa: CATSDSKTSSSYEQYF; CDR3nt: TGTGCCACCAGTGATTCTAAAACGTCCAGCTCCTACGAGCAGTACTTC
d_gene: TRBD1; j_gene: TRBJ1-6; v_gene: TRBV6-1; abundance: few; CDR3aa: CASSEAWDRDGSPLHF; CDR3nt: TGTGCCAGCAGTGAAGCCTGGGACAGGGACGGGTCACCCCTCCACTTT
d_gene: .; j_gene: TRBJ2-2; v_gene: TRBV7-3; abundance: .; CDR3aa: CASTAFPRTDLSTGELFF; CDR3nt: TGTGCCAGCACCGCTTTCCCCCGGACAGACTTGAGCACCGGGGAGCTGTTTTTT
d_gene: .; j_gene: TRBJ1-2; v_gene: TRBV5-8; abundance: .; CDR3aa: CATNSLGTGNYGYTF; CDR3nt: TGTGCCACCAATTCACTGGGGACTGGGAACTATGGCTACACCTTC
d_gene: .; j_gene: TRBJ1-1; v_gene: TRBV30; abundance: few; CDR3aa: CAWRSGPFEGAFF; CDR3nt: TGTGCCTGGAGGTCCGGGCCTTTCGAGGGGGCTTTCTTT
d_gene: .; j_gene: TRBJ1-1; v_gene: TRBV15; abundance: medium-sized; CDR3aa: CATRLEVNTEAFF; CDR3nt: TGTGCCACCAGGCTGGAAGTGAACACTGAAGCTTTCTTT
d_gene: .; j_gene: TRBJ2-5; v_gene: TRBV19; abundance: medium-sized; CDR3aa: CATRGGVETQYF; CDR3nt: TGTGCCACACGAGGGGGTGTGGAGACCCAGTACTTC
d_gene: TRBD1; j_gene: TRBJ1-2; v_gene: TRBV5-1; abundance: few; CDR3aa: CASSLGDRAGGYTF; CDR3nt: TGCGCCAGCAGCTTGGGGGACAGGGCCGGTGGCTACACCTTC